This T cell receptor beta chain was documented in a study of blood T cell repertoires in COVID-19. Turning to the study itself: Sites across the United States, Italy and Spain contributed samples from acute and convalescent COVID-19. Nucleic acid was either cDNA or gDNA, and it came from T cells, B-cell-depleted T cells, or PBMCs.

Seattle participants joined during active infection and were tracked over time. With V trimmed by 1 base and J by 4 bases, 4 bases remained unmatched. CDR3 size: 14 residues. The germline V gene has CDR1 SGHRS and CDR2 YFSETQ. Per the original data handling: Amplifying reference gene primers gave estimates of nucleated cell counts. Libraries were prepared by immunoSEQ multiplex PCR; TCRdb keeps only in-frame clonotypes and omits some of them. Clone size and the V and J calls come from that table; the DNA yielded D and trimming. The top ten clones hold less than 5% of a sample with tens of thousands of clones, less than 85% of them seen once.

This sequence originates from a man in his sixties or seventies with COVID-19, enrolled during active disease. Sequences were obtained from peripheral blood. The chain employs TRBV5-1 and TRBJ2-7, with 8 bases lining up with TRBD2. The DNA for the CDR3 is TGCGCCAGCAGCTTGCGGGAGGGTCGGTACGAGCAGTACTTC. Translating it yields CASSLREGRYEQYF.